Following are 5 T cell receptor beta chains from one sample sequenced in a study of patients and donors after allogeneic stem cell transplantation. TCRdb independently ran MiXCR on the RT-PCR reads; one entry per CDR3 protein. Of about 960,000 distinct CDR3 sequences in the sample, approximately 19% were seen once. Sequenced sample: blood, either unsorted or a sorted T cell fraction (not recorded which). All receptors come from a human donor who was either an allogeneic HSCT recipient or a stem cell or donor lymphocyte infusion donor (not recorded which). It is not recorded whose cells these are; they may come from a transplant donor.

CDR3 bases: TGTGCCAGCAGTGAGGTTACGGGAGACTCTGAAGCTTTCTTT. Protein sequence: CASSEVTGDSEAFF. The gene calls are TRBV2 and TRBJ1-1; unclear D gene. Germline CDR1 reads SNHLY; CDR2 reads FYNNEI. V dropped 3 bases and J dropped 6 bases, with 14 bases sitting between them. The CDR3 loop spans 14 amino acids.

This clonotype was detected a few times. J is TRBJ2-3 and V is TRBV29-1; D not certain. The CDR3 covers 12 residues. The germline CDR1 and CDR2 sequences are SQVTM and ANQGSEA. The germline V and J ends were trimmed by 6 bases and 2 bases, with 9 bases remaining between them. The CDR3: CSVAPATDTQYF. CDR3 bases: TGCAGCGTAGCTCCGGCCACAGATACGCAGTATTTT.

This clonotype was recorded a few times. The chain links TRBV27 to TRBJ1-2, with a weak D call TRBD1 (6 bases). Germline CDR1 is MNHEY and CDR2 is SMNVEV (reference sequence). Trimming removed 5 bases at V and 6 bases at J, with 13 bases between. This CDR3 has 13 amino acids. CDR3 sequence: CASSTYNRDGYTF. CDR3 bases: TGTGCCAGCAGTACCTATAACAGGGATGGCTACACCTTC.

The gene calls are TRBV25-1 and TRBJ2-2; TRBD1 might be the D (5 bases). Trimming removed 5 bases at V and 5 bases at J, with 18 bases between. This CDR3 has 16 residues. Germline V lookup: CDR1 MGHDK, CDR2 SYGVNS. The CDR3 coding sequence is TGTGCCAGCAGTCCGTCTGGCAGGGTAGGGACCGGGGAGCTGTTTTTT. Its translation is CASSPSGRVGTGELFF. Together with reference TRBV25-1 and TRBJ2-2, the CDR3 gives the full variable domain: EADIYQTPRYLVIGTGKKITLECSQTMGHDKMYWYQQDPGMELHLIHYSYGVNSTEKGDLSSESTVSRIRTEHFPLTLESARPSHTSQYLCASSPSGRVGTGELFFGEGSRLTVL.

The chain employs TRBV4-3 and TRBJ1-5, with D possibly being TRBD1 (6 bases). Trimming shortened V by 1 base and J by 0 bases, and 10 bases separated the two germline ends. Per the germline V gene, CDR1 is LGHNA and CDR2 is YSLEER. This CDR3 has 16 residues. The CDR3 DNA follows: TGCGCCAGCAGCCAAGCTGTGACAGGTAGCAATCAGCCCCAGCATTTT. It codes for CASSQAVTGSNQPQHF.